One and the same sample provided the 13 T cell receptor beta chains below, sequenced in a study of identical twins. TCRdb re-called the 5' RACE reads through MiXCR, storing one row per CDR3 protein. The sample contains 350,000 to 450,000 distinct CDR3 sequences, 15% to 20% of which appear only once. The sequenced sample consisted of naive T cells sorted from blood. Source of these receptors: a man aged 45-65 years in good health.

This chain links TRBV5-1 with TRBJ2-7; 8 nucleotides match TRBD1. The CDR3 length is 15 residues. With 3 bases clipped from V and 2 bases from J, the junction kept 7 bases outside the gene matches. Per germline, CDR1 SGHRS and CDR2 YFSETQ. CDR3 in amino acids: CASSWTGTATYEQYF. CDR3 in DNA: TGCGCCAGCAGCTGGACAGGGACTGCGACCTACGAGCAGTACTTC.

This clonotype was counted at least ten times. In nucleotides, the CDR3 is TGTGCCAGCAGTTACTCCCAGGAAGTGACAGATACGCAGTATTTT. It specifies CASSYSQEVTDTQYF. The chain has TRBV6-5 and TRBJ2-3; D ambiguous. Germline-derived CDR1 and CDR2 are MNHEY and SVGAGI. V was trimmed by 0 bases and J by 3 bases, leaving 10 bases between them. This CDR3 spans 15 amino acids.

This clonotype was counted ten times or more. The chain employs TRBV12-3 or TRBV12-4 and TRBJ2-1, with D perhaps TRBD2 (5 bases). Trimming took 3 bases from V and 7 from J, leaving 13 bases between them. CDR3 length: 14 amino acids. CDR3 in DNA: TGTGCCAGCAGTTTTGCCGGGGTGGGTAATGAGCAGTTCTTC. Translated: CASSFAGVGNEQFF.

CDR3 coding DNA: TGCAGTGCTAGAGGTCGGGACACGGATTCACCCCTCCACTTT. Protein product: CSARGRDTDSPLHF. The chain has TRBV20-1 and TRBJ1-6; TRBD1 is a possible D gene (6 bases). The CDR3 is 14 amino acids. The V gene's germline CDR1 is DFQATT and CDR2 SNEGSKA (reference sequence). Trimming left V 1 base short and J 8 bases short, with 12 bases between.

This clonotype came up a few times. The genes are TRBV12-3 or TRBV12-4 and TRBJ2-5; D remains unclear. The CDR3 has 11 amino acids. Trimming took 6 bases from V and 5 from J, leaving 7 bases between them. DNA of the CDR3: TGTGCCAGCAGCATAACCGAGACCCAGTACTTC. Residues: CASSITETQYF.

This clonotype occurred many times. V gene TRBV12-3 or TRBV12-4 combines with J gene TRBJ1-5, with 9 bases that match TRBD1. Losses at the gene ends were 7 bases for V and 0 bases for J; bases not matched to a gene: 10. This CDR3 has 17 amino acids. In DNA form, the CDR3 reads TGTGCCAGCATATCGGGACAGGGACGCAATAGCAATCAGCCCCAGCATTTT. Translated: CASISGQGRNSNQPQHF.

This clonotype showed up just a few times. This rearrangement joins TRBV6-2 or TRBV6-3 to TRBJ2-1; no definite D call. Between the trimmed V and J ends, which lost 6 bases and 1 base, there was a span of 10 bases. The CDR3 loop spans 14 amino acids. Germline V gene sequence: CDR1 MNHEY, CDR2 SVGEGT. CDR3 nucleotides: TGTGCCAGCAGCCCAGAGTATTCCTACAATGAGCAGTTCTTC. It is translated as CASSPEYSYNEQFF.

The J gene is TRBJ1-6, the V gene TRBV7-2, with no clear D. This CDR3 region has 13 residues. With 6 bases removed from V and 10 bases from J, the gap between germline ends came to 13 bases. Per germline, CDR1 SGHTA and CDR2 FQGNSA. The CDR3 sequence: CASSSGSRSPLHF. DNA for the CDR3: TGTGCCAGCAGTTCCGGTAGCAGATCACCCCTCCACTTT.

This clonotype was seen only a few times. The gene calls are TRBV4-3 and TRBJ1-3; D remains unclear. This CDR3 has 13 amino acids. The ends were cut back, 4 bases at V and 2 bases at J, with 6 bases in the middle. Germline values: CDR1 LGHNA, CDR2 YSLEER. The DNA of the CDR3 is TGCGCCAGCAGCCGCGACCCTGGAAACACCATATATTTT. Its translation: CASSRDPGNTIYF.

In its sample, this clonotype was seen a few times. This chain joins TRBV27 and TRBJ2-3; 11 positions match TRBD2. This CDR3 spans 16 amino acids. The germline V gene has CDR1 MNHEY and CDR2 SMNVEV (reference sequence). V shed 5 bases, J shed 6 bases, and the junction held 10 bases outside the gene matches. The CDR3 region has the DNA TGTGCCAGCAGTCCCGTAGCGGGGGGGCCTGTGGATACGCAGTATTTT. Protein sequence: CASSPVAGGPVDTQYF.

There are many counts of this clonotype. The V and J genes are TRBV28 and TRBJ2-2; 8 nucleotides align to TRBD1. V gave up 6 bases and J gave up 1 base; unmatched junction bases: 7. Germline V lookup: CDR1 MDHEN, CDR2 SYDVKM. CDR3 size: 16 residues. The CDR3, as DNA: TGTGCCAGCAGGCCCGCCGGGACAGGGAACACCGGGGAGCTGTTTTTT. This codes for CASRPAGTGNTGELFF.

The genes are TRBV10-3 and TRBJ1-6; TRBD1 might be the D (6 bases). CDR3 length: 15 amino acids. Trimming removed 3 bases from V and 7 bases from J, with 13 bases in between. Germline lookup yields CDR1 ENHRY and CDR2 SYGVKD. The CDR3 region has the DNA TGTGCCATCAGTGACAGGGGAGCGGGGAATTCACCCCTCCACTTT. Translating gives CAISDRGAGNSPLHF.

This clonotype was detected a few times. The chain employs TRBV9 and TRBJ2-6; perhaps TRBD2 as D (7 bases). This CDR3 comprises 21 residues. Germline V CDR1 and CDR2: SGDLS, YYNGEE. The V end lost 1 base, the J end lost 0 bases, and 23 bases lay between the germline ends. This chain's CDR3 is CASSVNLWEGVKSSGANVLTF. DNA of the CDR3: TGTGCCAGCAGCGTAAACCTTTGGGAGGGGGTGAAGAGCTCTGGGGCCAACGTCCTGACTTTC.